The rows below give T cell receptor beta chains drawn from one sample of a study of T-cell reconstitution after alpha-beta-depleted transplantation in children. TCRdb recomputed calls from the PCR reads with MiXCR, one row per CDR3 protein. Here the sample spans hundreds of thousands of distinct CDR3 sequences, approximately 17% being singletons. Specimen: PBMCs from the stem cell graft donor, collected from the stem cell graft. These receptors were obtained from a human donor who donated a stem cell graft to a child with acute myeloid leukemia. Each CDR3 is given with its conserved first and last residue. The D gene is left open where the match is weak. Part of the rows lack a size; the others show once, few, many or a class for expanded clones.

>many|TRBJ2-5|-|TRBV29-1
CSLTQGGEETQYF
TGCAGCCTCACTCAGGGGGGAGAAGAGACCCAGTACTTC
>many|TRBJ1-1|TRBD1|TRBV20-1
CSAWDRGYTEAFF
TGCAGTGCTTGGGACAGGGGGTACACTGAAGCTTTCTTT
>-|TRBJ2-5|-|TRBV15
CATSPGRLQEETQYF
TGTGCCACCAGCCCCGGGAGACTGCAAGAAGAGACCCAGTACTTC
>few|TRBJ2-5|TRBD2|TRBV7-2
CASSLGGTSGARETQYF
TGTGCCAGCAGCTTAGGGGGGACTAGCGGGGCCAGGGAGACCCAGTACTTC
>many|TRBJ1-1|TRBD1|TRBV20-1
CSARGYRTGISTEAFF
TGCAGTGCTAGAGGATACCGGACAGGGATTAGCACTGAAGCTTTCTTT
>many|TRBJ2-1|-|TRBV4-3
CASSQDRGMGDNEQFF
TGCGCCAGCAGCCAAGATAGGGGAATGGGGGACAATGAGCAGTTCTTC
>-|TRBJ2-7|TRBD1|TRBV7-2
CASSPGQVRDYEQYF
TGTGCCAGCAGCCCCGGACAGGTTCGGGACTACGAGCAGTACTTC
>many|TRBJ2-5|TRBD1|TRBV12-3/TRBV12-4
CASQKGQDKKTQYF
TGTGCCAGCCAAAAGGGACAGGATAAGAAGACCCAGTACTTC
>few|TRBJ2-1|-|TRBV12-3/TRBV12-4
CASSPMNEQFF
TGTGCCAGCAGCCCCATGAATGAGCAGTTCTTC
>-|TRBJ2-3|-|TRBV20-1
CSARPDYISTDTQYF
TGCAGTGCTAGACCCGACTACATAAGCACAGATACGCAGTATTTT
>few|TRBJ2-3|TRBD2|TRBV5-1
CASSSQGSGSTDTQYF
TGCGCCAGCAGCTCCCAAGGTAGCGGGTCGACAGATACGCAGTATTTT
>few|TRBJ2-3|-|TRBV28
CASSLLKVRTDTQYF
TGTGCCAGCAGTCTTCTCAAGGTTCGCACAGATACGCAGTATTTT
>many|TRBJ1-1|-|TRBV12-3/TRBV12-4
CASSLLGPNTEAFF
TGTGCCAGCAGTTTACTGGGGCCCAACACTGAAGCTTTCTTT
>few|TRBJ2-3|TRBD2|TRBV9
CASSERGLAGNTDTQYF
TGTGCCAGCAGCGAGAGAGGACTAGCGGGAAACACAGATACGCAGTATTTT
>many|TRBJ2-5|-|TRBV20-1
CSARRAPLPQETQYF
TGCAGTGCTAGGCGGGCCCCGCTCCCACAAGAGACCCAGTACTTC
>many|TRBJ1-1|-|TRBV20-1
CSAAWGEKNTEAFF
TGCAGTGCGGCCTGGGGGGAAAAGAACACTGAAGCTTTCTTT
>-|TRBJ2-7|TRBD2|TRBV28
CASSLGGELGEQYF
TGTGCCAGCAGTTTGGGAGGGGAATTAGGAGAGCAGTACTTC
>few|TRBJ1-2|-|TRBV7-2
CASSLEPGMGAYGYTF
TGTGCCAGCAGCTTGGAGCCAGGGATGGGGGCCTATGGCTACACCTTC
>-|TRBJ1-1|TRBD1|TRBV5-6
CASSLAGGLTGMNTEAFF
TGTGCCAGCAGCTTGGCCGGAGGATTGACAGGGATGAACACTGAAGCTTTCTTT
>many|TRBJ1-2|-|TRBV20-1
CSASALSYGYTF
TGCAGTGCTTCCGCTCTTTCCTATGGCTACACCTTC
>-|TRBJ1-5|TRBD1|TRBV10-2
CASSQGQGYQPQHF
TGCGCCAGCAGCCAGGGACAGGGCTATCAGCCCCAGCATTTT
>many|TRBJ2-3|-|TRBV6-5
CASSYGQVSPTQYF
TGTGCCAGCAGTTACGGCCAGGTCTCTCCTACGCAGTATTTT
>many|TRBJ2-5|TRBD1|TRBV12-3/TRBV12-4
CASSLTGVSQETQYF
TGTGCCAGCAGCCTGACAGGGGTGTCCCAAGAGACCCAGTACTTC
>many|TRBJ2-7|-|TRBV20-1
CSAARDTSYEQYF
TGCAGTGCTGCCCGGGACACAAGCTACGAGCAGTACTTC
>-|TRBJ1-5|-|TRBV27
CASSFNTYLPQHF
TGTGCCAGCAGTTTTAACACATACCTGCCCCAGCATTTT
>many|TRBJ2-1|TRBD2|TRBV20-1
CSARDDGGALLNEQFF
TGCAGTGCTAGAGACGACGGGGGGGCCCTCCTCAATGAGCAGTTCTTC
>few|TRBJ2-7|-|TRBV15
CATSRERTYEQYF
TGTGCCACCAGCAGAGAGCGCACCTACGAGCAGTACTTC
>many|TRBJ1-1|-|TRBV7-9
CASSLDQGGTEAFF
TGTGCCAGCAGCTTGGACCAGGGAGGGACTGAAGCTTTCTTT
>many|TRBJ2-3|TRBD2|TRBV29-1
CSVEAPLLAGDTDTQYF
TGCAGCGTTGAAGCGCCCCTCCTAGCGGGGGACACAGATACGCAGTATTTT
>many|TRBJ1-5|-|TRBV20-1
CSTGFDSNQPQHF
TGCAGTACGGGGTTCGACAGCAATCAGCCCCAGCATTTT
>many|TRBJ2-4|-|TRBV29-1
CSVMAPQGNIQYF
TGCAGCGTGATGGCCCCCCAGGGGAACATTCAGTACTTC
>many|TRBJ2-1|-|TRBV6-2/TRBV6-3
CASSHKLVRNNEQFF
TGTGCCAGCAGCCACAAACTAGTCCGGAACAATGAGCAGTTCTTC
>many|TRBJ2-7|-|TRBV6-5
CASSYNPRDITYEQYF
TGTGCCAGCAGTTACAACCCCCGGGACATAACCTACGAGCAGTACTTC
>many|TRBJ2-5|-|TRBV12-3/TRBV12-4
CASSFSGRETQYF
TGTGCCAGCAGTTTTAGCGGACGGGAGACCCAGTACTTC
>-|TRBJ2-7|-|TRBV29-1
CSSQWPAHYEQYF
TGCAGCTCTCAATGGCCAGCCCACTACGAGCAGTACTTC
>few|TRBJ2-6|TRBD2|TRBV30
CAWSRGAGANVLTF
TGTGCCTGGAGTCGGGGGGCTGGGGCCAACGTCCTGACTTTC
>-|TRBJ2-3|-|TRBV29-1
CSGRDGWLLRYTQYF
TGCAGCGGCCGGGACGGGTGGCTTCTCCGTTATACGCAGTATTTT
>many|TRBJ2-1|-|TRBV4-2
CASSLTGRRYNEQFF
TGTGCCAGCAGCCTCACGGGACGGAGGTACAATGAGCAGTTCTTC
>few|TRBJ2-5|TRBD2|TRBV12-3/TRBV12-4
CASRSGLAGLETQYF
TGTGCCAGCAGATCGGGACTAGCGGGGTTGGAGACCCAGTACTTC
>-|TRBJ1-1|-|TRBV5-4
CASSLEARSLNTEAFF
TGTGCCAGCAGCTTGGAAGCCCGCAGTTTGAACACTGAAGCTTTCTTT
>many|TRBJ2-1|TRBD1|TRBV29-1
CSGGTGPGNEQFF
TGCAGCGGTGGGACAGGGCCCGGCAATGAGCAGTTCTTC
>-|TRBJ1-5|-|TRBV7-8
CASSLEAVQPNQPQHF
TGTGCCAGCAGCTTAGAGGCAGTTCAACCCAATCAGCCCCAGCATTTT
>-|TRBJ1-3|-|TRBV6-5
CASSYSTKGFGGNTIYF
TGTGCCAGCAGTTACTCGACAAAGGGTTTTGGTGGAAACACCATATATTTT
>many|TRBJ2-3|TRBD2|TRBV11-2
CASSFRLAGTSSTDTQYF
TGTGCCAGCAGCTTTCGACTAGCGGGGACCTCTAGCACAGATACGCAGTATTTT
>-|TRBJ1-1|-|TRBV12-3/TRBV12-4
CASSAGALEAFF
TGTGCCAGCAGTGCAGGGGCCCTTGAAGCTTTCTTT
>few|TRBJ2-5|-|TRBV11-2
CASSPVDLQETQYF
TGTGCCAGCAGCCCTGTGGACTTGCAAGAGACCCAGTACTTC
>-|TRBJ1-5|-|TRBV5-1
CASSFDSYQPQHF
TGCGCCAGCAGCTTTGACAGCTATCAGCCCCAGCATTTT
>many|TRBJ1-6|-|TRBV6-5
CASSYGRSSYNSPLHF
TGTGCCAGCAGTTACGGAAGAAGCTCCTATAATTCACCCCTCCACTTT
>many|TRBJ1-2|-|TRBV5-1
CASSAPSTPNYGYTF
TGCGCCAGCAGCGCCCCGTCGACACCGAACTATGGCTACACCTTC
>few|TRBJ1-1|-|TRBV20-1
CSASLNKQDSEAFF
TGCAGTGCTAGTCTGAACAAACAGGATTCTGAAGCTTTCTTT
>-|TRBJ2-7|-|TRBV5-1
CASSADTLEQYF
TGCGCCAGCAGCGCGGACACATTGGAGCAGTACTTC
>few|TRBJ1-5|-|TRBV12-3/TRBV12-4
CASSPHQTVYSNQPQHF
TGTGCCAGCAGTCCACACCAGACAGTTTATAGCAATCAGCCCCAGCATTTT
>many|TRBJ2-7|-|TRBV20-1
CSALRADTPSYEQYF
TGCAGTGCGCTCCGCGCGGACACCCCATCCTACGAGCAGTACTTC
>many|TRBJ2-1|-|TRBV6-5
CASSYGDPSSYNEQFF
TGTGCCAGCAGTTACGGGGATCCTAGCTCCTACAATGAGCAGTTCTTC
>few|TRBJ1-6|-|TRBV14
CASSRSRGPGNSPLHF
TGTGCCAGCAGCCGTAGCAGGGGTCCTGGTAATTCACCCCTCCACTTT